The 27 T cell receptor beta chains below were found in one sample sequenced in a study of a mutant IDH1 vaccine in newly diagnosed glioma. Specified time point: week 11, during vaccination. Every vaccine dose comprised 300 ug of mutant IDH1 20-mer peptide plus topical imiquimod. Which antigens these TCRs recognize remains unknown. TCRdb's table, derived via immunoSEQ multiplex PCR, lists solely in-frame clones and lacks some. The sample includes fewer than 45,000 clones, roughly 84% of them seen just once. This specimen was PBMCs, taken from a glioma patient whose treatment included an IDH1 peptide vaccine. The receptors shown here come from a man aged 40-50 years with glioma.

This chain links TRBV27 with TRBJ1-2, with D tentatively TRBD1 (5 bases). Germline CDR1 is MNHEY and CDR2 is SMNVEV (reference sequence). This CDR3 comprises 15 residues. V was trimmed by 6 bases and J by 1 base, leaving 15 bases between them. The CDR3 is CASRPYPQGNYGYTF. The CDR3 coding sequence is TGTGCCAGCAGACCATACCCTCAGGGTAACTATGGCTACACCTTC.

This clone has more than one count but fewer than ten. The V gene is TRBV7-3, the J gene TRBJ1-1, with 9 positions matching TRBD1. This CDR3 region has 15 residues. The V gene end was trimmed by 5 bases and the J gene end by 3 bases; junction bases not matched to a gene: 7. CDR1 is SGHTA, CDR2 FQGTGA, per germline. DNA for the CDR3: TGTGCCAGCAGCGCCGACAGGGGGACGTACACTGAAGCTTTCTTT. Protein sequence: CASSADRGTYTEAFF.

This chain uses TRBV4-3 with TRBJ2-1; 12 bases line up with TRBD2. V lost 4 bases and J lost 3; bases outside the gene matches: 7. Germline-derived CDR1 and CDR2 are LGHNA and YSLEER. There are 17 residues in the CDR3. This CDR3 is CASSLTGGLAGYNEQFF. CDR3 nucleotides: TGCGCCAGCAGCCTCACCGGGGGACTAGCGGGCTACAATGAGCAGTTCTTC.

This chain uses TRBV11-2 with TRBJ2-1, with 8 bases lining up with TRBD2. The CDR3 is 17 residues long. V lost 5 bases, J lost 9 bases, and 18 bases stayed unmatched. Germline V lookup: CDR1 SGHAT, CDR2 FQNNGV. The CDR3 reads CASSGGRGSGKLGEQFF. Written as DNA, the CDR3 is TGTGCCAGCAGCGGGGGTAGGGGTAGCGGGAAGCTGGGTGAGCAGTTCTTC. Drawing the rest from reference TRBV11-2 and TRBJ2-1, the complete variable domain is EAGVAQSPRYKIIEKRQSVAFWCNPISGHATLYWYQQILGQGPKLLIQFQNNGVVDDSQLPKDRFSAERLKGVDSTLKIQPAKLEDSAVYLCASSGGRGSGKLGEQFFGPGTRLTVL.

The chain combines TRBV5-1 with TRBJ2-7, with 10 bases identical to TRBD2. The CDR3 has 14 amino acids. Germline CDR1 SGHRS, CDR2 YFSETQ. Unmatched junction bases numbered 6, after V lost 2 bases and J lost 7 bases. This CDR3 reads CASSFVLAGDEQYF. CDR3 DNA sequence: TGCGCCAGCAGCTTCGTCCTAGCGGGAGATGAGCAGTACTTC.

This clone was seen just once. The CDR3 DNA follows: TGTGCCAGCAGCTTAGACCCCGGACTAGCTACCTACAATGAGCAGTTCTTC. It specifies CASSLDPGLATYNEQFF. The chain joins TRBV13 to TRBJ2-1, with 8 bases lining up with TRBD2. The V gene's germline CDR1 is PRHDT and CDR2 FYEKMQ (reference sequence). The CDR3 has 17 amino acids. V was clipped by 1 base and J by 2 bases; unmatched bases: 7.

CDR3 protein: CASKRDRGKYEQYF. The CDR3 region has the DNA TGTGCCAGCAAAAGGGACAGGGGGAAGTACGAGCAGTACTTC. This rearrangement joins TRBV2 to TRBJ2-7, with TRBD1 matching over 11 bases. This CDR3 has 14 amino acids. Trimming cost V 7 bases and J 4 bases; bases outside gene matches: 6. CDR1 is SNHLY, CDR2 FYNNEI, per germline.

CDR3 loop: CASSQVTGLGGRATDTQYF. In DNA form, the CDR3 reads TGCGCCAGCAGCCAAGTAACGGGGCTAGGTGGGAGGGCCACAGATACGCAGTATTTT. The rearrangement links TRBV4-1 to TRBJ2-3; 7 bases match TRBD2. The CDR3 runs 19 residues. The trim removed 1 base at V and 2 bases at J, leaving 15 bases unmatched. CDR1 is MGHRA and CDR2 is YSYEKL in the germline V gene.

V is TRBV13 and J is TRBJ2-4; D unresolved. The CDR3 loop spans 15 amino acids. Germline V CDR1 and CDR2: PRHDT, FYEKMQ (reference sequence). Trimming cost V 0 bases and J 2 bases, with 8 bases left between them. The CDR3 DNA sequence: TGTGCCAGCAGCTTAGGCCGGCACCCCAAAAACATTCAGTACTTC. It specifies CASSLGRHPKNIQYF. The entire variable domain, with the rest obtained from reference TRBV13 and TRBJ2-4, is as follows: AAGVIQSPRHLIKEKRETATLKCYPIPRHDTVYWYQQGPGQDPQFLISFYEKMQSDKGSIPDRFSAQQFSDYHSELNMSSLELGDSALYFCASSLGRHPKNIQYFGAGTRLSVL.

The J gene is TRBJ2-1, the V gene TRBV5-1; no definite D call. V was pared by 5 bases and J by 0 bases, with 9 bases between. The germline V gene has CDR1 SGHRS and CDR2 YFSETQ. The CDR3 contains 14 residues. The CDR3 reads CASRQASSYNEQFF. The CDR3 DNA is TGCGCCAGCAGGCAGGCGAGCTCCTACAATGAGCAGTTCTTC.

V gene TRBV7-2 combines with J gene TRBJ2-7; tentative D call: TRBD1 (5 bases). In germline, CDR1 is SGHTA, CDR2 FQGNSA. V was shortened by 1 base and J by 8 bases, with 15 bases between the two germline ends. The CDR3 covers 14 residues. For the CDR3, the DNA is TGTGCCAGCAGCTTAGGGCAGGGAAATGGTCAGCAGTACTTC. This sequence encodes CASSLGQGNGQQYF. The entire variable domain, with the rest obtained from reference TRBV7-2 and TRBJ2-7, is as follows: GAGVSQSPSNKVTEKGKDVELRCDPISGHTALYWYRQSLGQGLEFLIYFQGNSAPDKSGLPSDRFSAERTGGSVSTLTIQRTQQEDSAVYLCASSLGQGNGQQYFGPGTRLTVT.

This chain links TRBV14 with TRBJ1-1; 7 bases align to TRBD1. J was trimmed by 1 base and V by 4 bases; bases with no gene match: 6. The CDR3 spans 15 residues. The germline gives CDR1 SGHDN, CDR2 FVKESK. CDR3 sequence: CASSPPYRGNTEAFF. The CDR3 coding sequence is TGTGCCAGCAGCCCGCCTTACAGGGGGAACACTGAAGCTTTCTTT.

The gene calls are TRBV7-9 and TRBJ2-7, with 12 bases that match TRBD2. Germline V gene data show CDR1 as SEHNR and CDR2 as FQNEAQ (reference sequence). CDR3 size: 14 residues. The V gene end was trimmed by 4 bases and the J gene end by 4 bases; junction bases not matched to a gene: 2. This CDR3 reads CASSSTSGSYEQYF. CDR3 bases: TGTGCCAGCAGCTCGACTAGCGGGAGTTACGAGCAGTACTTC.

On this clone itself: An end of the junction differs from the germline gene, which may be a read error. The chain recombines TRBV6-1 with TRBJ2-7, with D uncertain. CDR1 and CDR2 (germline): MNHNS, SASEGT. The CDR3 length is 13 residues. This CDR3 is CASSEASGRRDDF. The DNA of the CDR3 is TGTGCCAGCAGTGAAGCATCGGGCAGGCGAGACGACTTC.

The chain joins TRBV2 to TRBJ1-3; D remains ambiguous. Germline assignment: CDR1 SNHLY and CDR2 FYNNEI. This CDR3 has 13 residues. V lost 8 bases and J 4 bases, leaving 12 bases between the germline ends. CDR3 protein: CASWSTVGNTIYF. DNA of the CDR3: TGTGCCAGCTGGTCGACCGTCGGAAACACCATATATTTT.

The V gene is TRBV5-3, the J gene TRBJ2-6; D gene ambiguous. TRBV5-3 is classed as an ORF, of uncertain function. CDR3 size: 15 residues. V was pared by 5 bases and J by 1 base, with 10 bases between. The DNA for the CDR3 is TGTGCCAGAAGTCCAGGCCCATCTGGGGCCAACGTCCTGACTTTC. Amino acid sequence: CARSPGPSGANVLTF.

This CDR3 is CASSQEPINRETQYF. For the CDR3, the DNA is TGCGCCAGCAGCCAAGAACCCATTAACCGAGAGACCCAGTACTTC. J is TRBJ2-5 and V is TRBV4-1, with no clear D. From germline, CDR1 is MGHRA and CDR2 YSYEKL. The CDR3 covers 15 residues. Trimming cost V 0 bases and J 4 bases, with 12 bases left between them.

The chain uses TRBV9 and TRBJ2-5; 9 nucleotides line up with TRBD2. CDR1 is SGDLS, CDR2 YYNGEE, per germline. CDR3 length: 16 residues. V shed 4 bases, J shed 0 bases, and the junction held 7 bases outside the gene matches. The CDR3 nucleotides read TGTGCCAGCAGCCCAGGGACTAGCCCGTACCAAGAGACCCAGTACTTC. Its translation is CASSPGTSPYQETQYF.

The CDR3 here is CASSLASTQADTQYF. The CDR3 DNA reads as TGTGCCAGCAGCTTGGCGTCTACTCAGGCAGATACGCAGTATTTT. V gene TRBV7-2 combines with J gene TRBJ2-3; D call uncertain. Trimming took off 3 bases at V and 4 bases at J, with 14 bases between the two ends. Germline CDR1 and CDR2: SGHTA and FQGNSA. The CDR3 sequence is 15 residues long.

A single count supports this clone. The chain employs TRBV5-1 and TRBJ1-5; 7 nucleotides line up with TRBD1. The V gene end was trimmed by 5 bases and the J gene end by 9 bases; junction bases not matched to a gene: 11. Germline CDR1 and CDR2: SGHRS and YFSETQ. This CDR3 contains 14 residues. Here the CDR3 DNA reads TGCGCCAGCAGGGAGGGGGCTTCCAATGGGCCCCAGCATTTT. It encodes CASREGASNGPQHF.

The chain links TRBV27 to TRBJ2-5, with no clear D. The V end lost 3 bases, the J end lost 1 base, and 15 bases lay between the germline ends. CDR1 MNHEY and CDR2 SMNVEV come from the germline V gene (reference sequence). The CDR3 runs 16 residues. CDR3 loop: CASSFSGLGFQETQYF. DNA of the CDR3: TGTGCCAGCAGTTTTTCTGGCCTGGGTTTCCAAGAGACCCAGTACTTC.

The gene calls are TRBV7-9 and TRBJ2-7; 7 bases are a match to TRBD1. The V gene's germline CDR1 is SEHNR and CDR2 FQNEAQ (reference sequence). The J segment lost 2 bases and the V segment lost 6 bases, leaving 10 bases of the junction unmatched. The CDR3 consists of 15 residues. DNA for the CDR3: TGTGCCAGCAGTTCCATCGGGCAGGGGGCCTACGAGCAGTACTTC. This sequence encodes CASSSIGQGAYEQYF. The full variable domain, rest sourced from reference TRBV7-9 and TRBJ2-7, is DTGVSQNPRHKITKRGQNVTFRCDPISEHNRLYWYRQTLGQGPEFLTYFQNEAQLEKSRLLSDRFSAERPKGSFSTLEIQRTEQGDSAMYLCASSSIGQGAYEQYFGPGTRLTVT.

The J gene is TRBJ2-7, the V gene TRBV28; 7 bases align to TRBD2. The CDR3 is 14 amino acids. V lost 2 bases to trimming and J lost 2 bases; unmatched junction nucleotides: 3. Germline CDR1 is MDHEN and CDR2 is SYDVKM. The CDR3, as DNA: TGTGCCAGCAGTTTAATGGGACTACCCTACGAGCAGTACTTC. The encoded protein is CASSLMGLPYEQYF.

As regards this clone: One junction end disagrees with the germline gene, perhaps due to a read error. The rearrangement joins TRBV4-2 to TRBJ2-7; 14 nucleotides agree with TRBD2. The V gene's germline CDR1 is LGHNA and CDR2 YNFKEQ. The CDR3 has 15 residues. The CDR3 DNA reads as TGTGCCAGCAGCCAAGATCGTGGACTAGCGGGAGGATTGCACTTC. It translates to CASSQDRGLAGGLHF.

The chain couples TRBV13 to TRBJ2-5, with no clear D. Trimming cost V 4 bases and J 0 bases, with 18 bases left between them. Germline CDR1 PRHDT, CDR2 FYEKMQ (reference sequence). The CDR3 has 17 residues. The CDR3 nucleotides read TGTGCCAGCAGCTCCGATGCCGGCGACCCTAACCAAGAGACCCAGTACTTC. This sequence encodes CASSSDAGDPNQETQYF.

The chain has TRBV28 and TRBJ2-7, with no clear D. The CDR3 runs 14 residues. Germline CDR1 and CDR2: MDHEN and SYDVKM. Trimming took off 2 bases at V and 4 bases at J, with 12 bases between the two ends. CDR3 region: CASSLGRLGYEQYF. CDR3 DNA sequence: TGTGCCAGCAGTTTAGGCAGGCTTGGGTACGAGCAGTACTTC.

This chain links TRBV21-1 with TRBJ1-5; TRBD1 is taken as the D call from the table, unchecked against the DNA. TRBV21-1 is assigned pseudogene status. The CDR3 extends over 19 amino acids. The CDR3 DNA is TGTGCCAGCAGCAATGGCAGGGGAACCAAGACTTATAGCAATCAGCCCCAGCATTTT. It translates to CASSNGRGTKTYSNQPQHF.